The 8 T cell receptor beta chains presented below share a single source sample, sequenced in a study of shared clonotypes between healthy human individuals. Assay: immunoSEQ multiplex PCR; the TCRdb copy retains only in-frame clones and omits some. The sample contains hundreds of thousands of clones, roughly 78% of which appear only once. The sample consisted of memory CD4+ T cells sorted from blood. Specified subset: CD45RA-negative fraction. These receptors were taken from a woman aged 30 to 39 in good health.

This clone was counted between two and nine times. The chain links TRBV28 to TRBJ1-3; the D is unclear. V was pared by 7 bases and J by 0 bases, with 7 bases between. Germline V gives CDR1 MDHEN, CDR2 SYDVKM. The CDR3 consists of 13 residues. CDR3 in amino acids: CASTEVSGNTIYF. CDR3 sequence (DNA): TGTGCCAGCACGGAGGTCTCTGGAAACACCATATATTTT.

The V call is TRBV5-1, the J call TRBJ2-1; TRBD2 is a possible D gene (6 bases). Trimming pared 0 bases from V and 2 bases from J, leaving 12 bases between. Looked up from germline, CDR1 is SGHRS and CDR2 is YFSETQ. This CDR3 spans 16 amino acids. The CDR3 loop reads CASSLEAGTTYNEQFF. CDR3 in DNA: TGCGCCAGCAGCTTGGAGGCGGGAACGACCTACAATGAGCAGTTCTTC. The whole variable domain, filled in from reference TRBV5-1 and TRBJ2-1, reads KAGVTQTPRYLIKTRGQQVTLSCSPISGHRSVSWYQQTPGQGLQFLFEYFSETQRNKGNFPGRFSGRQFSNSRSEMNVSTLELGDSALYLCASSLEAGTTYNEQFFGPGTRLTVL.

This sequence joins TRBV5-1 and TRBJ2-1; D not resolved. The CDR3 totals 15 residues. Germline CDR1 and CDR2: SGHRS and YFSETQ. The V gene lost 0 bases and the J gene lost 0 bases, with 7 bases spanning the gap. CDR3 in DNA: TGCGCCAGCAGCTTGGACACCAACTCCTACAATGAGCAGTTCTTC. Residues: CASSLDTNSYNEQFF. The complete variable domain, with remaining parts taken from reference TRBV5-1 and TRBJ2-1, reads KAGVTQTPRYLIKTRGQQVTLSCSPISGHRSVSWYQQTPGQGLQFLFEYFSETQRNKGNFPGRFSGRQFSNSRSEMNVSTLELGDSALYLCASSLDTNSYNEQFFGPGTRLTVL.

The chain is built from TRBV20-1 and TRBJ1-2, with D maybe TRBD1 (6 bases). Germline V gene data show CDR1 as DFQATT and CDR2 as SNEGSKA (reference sequence). V lost 3 bases to trimming and J lost 8 bases, with 10 bases between them. The CDR3 has 11 amino acids. The CDR3 sequence is CSASQGKGYTF. The CDR3 DNA is TGCAGTGCTAGTCAGGGGAAGGGCTACACCTTC.

In its sample, this clone was seen once. J is TRBJ1-6 and V is TRBV5-8, with D possibly matching TRBD1 (6 bases). CDR1 SGHTS and CDR2 YDEGEE come from the germline V gene. The V gene lost 5 bases and the J gene lost 6 bases, with 15 bases spanning the gap. CDR3 length: 15 residues. CDR3 sequence reads: CASRPAGVANSPLHF. The CDR3 nucleotides are TGTGCCAGCAGACCAGCAGGGGTGGCTAATTCACCCCTCCACTTT.

This chain connects TRBV27 to TRBJ2-7, with 9 bases matching TRBD2. The CDR3 spans 13 residues. J was trimmed by 6 bases and V by 3 bases; bases with no gene match: 3. Germline assignment: CDR1 MNHEY and CDR2 SMNVEV (reference sequence). The CDR3 loop is CASSFSGSFEQYF. The CDR3 nucleotides read TGTGCCAGCAGTTTTAGCGGGAGCTTCGAGCAGTACTTC.

This chain joins TRBV6-5 and TRBJ1-1; D is undetermined. Per germline, CDR1 MNHEY and CDR2 SVGAGI. The CDR3 has 15 residues. V lost 0 bases and J 3 bases, leaving 11 bases between the germline ends. CDR3 DNA sequence: TGTGCCAGCAGTTACTCGATAGATGGGGACACTGAAGCTTTCTTT. This gives the protein CASSYSIDGDTEAFF.

The chain has TRBV9 and TRBJ1-2; a possible D gene is TRBD1 (6 bases). Germline V CDR1 and CDR2: SGDLS, YYNGEE. The germline V and J ends were trimmed by 0 bases and 4 bases, with 10 bases remaining between them. The CDR3 spans 14 residues. CDR3 bases: TGTGCCAGCAGCGTAGGGACAGAGATCTATGGCTACACCTTC. Translated, it gives CASSVGTEIYGYTF.